This T cell receptor (beta chain) comes out of a study of CD8 T cells in ankylosing spondylitis. From the 5' RACE reads, TCRdb called clonotypes with MiXCR, one entry per CDR3 protein. In the table there are roughly 91,000 distinct CDR3 sequences, roughly 8.3% of which are singletons. This CDR3 comprises 13 residues. Deletions cut 4 bases from V and 3 bases from J, with 11 bases between. Germline V gives CDR1 SQVTM, CDR2 ANQGSEA. The material sequenced was blood, either unsorted or a sorted T cell fraction (not recorded which). This chain joins TRBV29-1 and TRBJ2-3; D ambiguous. The receptor's source is a male donor with ankylosing spondylitis or in good health (not recorded which). The CDR3 DNA follows: TGCAGCGTTGCGGGCCCCGTGACAGATACGCAGTATTTT. Its protein product is CSVAGPVTDTQYF.